These 4 T cell receptor beta chains came from one sample sequenced in a study of T cells after yellow fever vaccination. TCRdb recomputed calls from the 5' RACE reads with MiXCR, one row per CDR3 protein. The table lists more than 25,000 distinct CDR3 sequences, 5.5% of them singletons. The source was PBMCs, either bulk or a sorted T-cell subset (CD4+, CD8+, memory, or dextramer-sorted; not recorded which), collected 15 days after the yellow fever booster vaccination. Every receptor here comes from a man younger than 40 who received the YFV17D yellow fever vaccine.

This clonotype appeared many times. The chain employs TRBV7-8 and TRBJ2-5; possibly TRBD1 for D (5 bases). The CDR3 has 11 amino acids. V was clipped by 11 bases and J by 5 bases, with 12 bases between them. Per the germline V gene, CDR1 is SGHVS and CDR2 is FQNEAQ. The CDR3 region has the DNA TGTGCCGGGGCGCAGTATGAGACCCAGTACTTC. This codes for CAGAQYETQYF.

This clonotype came up many times. The rearrangement links TRBV28 to TRBJ2-5; 8 bases fit TRBD1. V lost 5 bases, J lost 2 bases, and 7 bases stayed unmatched. Germline V gene data show CDR1 as MDHEN and CDR2 as SYDVKM. The CDR3 consists of 15 residues. This CDR3 is CASSPFGQGQETQYF. The CDR3 DNA reads TGTGCCAGCAGTCCTTTCGGACAGGGTCAAGAGACCCAGTACTTC.

In its sample, this clonotype was seen many times. The rearrangement uses TRBV20-1 and TRBJ2-5, with 9 bases fitting TRBD2. Germline assignment: CDR1 DFQATT and CDR2 SNEGSKA (reference sequence). With 4 bases clipped from V and 2 bases from J, the junction kept 11 bases outside the gene matches. The length of the CDR3 is 16 residues. The CDR3 bases are TGCAGTGCTATTTCGTTTAGCGGGAGCAAACAAGAGACCCAGTACTTC. The encoded protein is CSAISFSGSKQETQYF.

This clonotype was seen once. This sequence may be a read error, since a much larger clone differs from it by one base. The rearrangement links TRBV7-2 to TRBJ2-1; D is unclear. CDR3 length: 12 residues. Germline CDR1 SGHTA, CDR2 FQGNSA. DNA of the CDR3: TGTGCCTGCAGCTTAGTAAGCAATGAGCAGTTCTTC. It codes for CACSLVSNEQFF.